This TCR beta chain is drawn from a study of T cells in Graves' hyperthyroidism and ophthalmopathy. TCR beta CDR3 sequences were amplified from RNA transcripts. An initial round of RT-PCR targeting the TCR CDR3 relied on the HTBI primer set. TCRdb called the multiplex PCR reads again in MiXCR, with one record for every CDR3 protein. The sample shows approximately 400,000 distinct CDR3 sequences, about 15% of them seen only once. This CDR3 has 13 amino acids. V lost 6 bases to trimming and J lost 2 bases, with 10 bases between them. Many counts were recorded for this clonotype. The specimen sequenced was blood. The TCR originated in a woman in her thirties with Graves' hyperthyroidism. The chain combines TRBV12-3 or TRBV12-4 with TRBJ1-1, with D maybe TRBD1 (6 bases). The CDR3 loop is CASRIQGNTEAFF. DNA for the CDR3: TGTGCCAGCAGGATACAGGGTAACACTGAAGCTTTCTTT.